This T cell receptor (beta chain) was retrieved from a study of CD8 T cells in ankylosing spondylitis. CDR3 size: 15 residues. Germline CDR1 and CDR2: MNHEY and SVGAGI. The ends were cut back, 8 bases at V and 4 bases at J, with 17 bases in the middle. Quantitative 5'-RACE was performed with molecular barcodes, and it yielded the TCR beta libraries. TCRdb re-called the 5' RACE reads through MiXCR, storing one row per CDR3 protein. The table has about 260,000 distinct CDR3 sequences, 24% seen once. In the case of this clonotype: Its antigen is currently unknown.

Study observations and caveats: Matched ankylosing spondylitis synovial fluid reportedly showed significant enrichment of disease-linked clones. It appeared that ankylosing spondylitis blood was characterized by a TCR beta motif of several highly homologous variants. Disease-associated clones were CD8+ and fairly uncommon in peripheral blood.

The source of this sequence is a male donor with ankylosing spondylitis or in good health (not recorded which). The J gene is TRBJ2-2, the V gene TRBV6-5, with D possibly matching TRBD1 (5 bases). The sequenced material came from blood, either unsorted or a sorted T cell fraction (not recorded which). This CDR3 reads CASGDPGISTGELFF. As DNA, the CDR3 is TGTGCCAGCGGAGACCCAGGGATTTCCACCGGGGAGCTGTTTTTT.